Listed below are T cell receptor beta chains from one sample, sequenced in a study of T cells after posttransplantation cyclophosphamide. Profiling relied on immunoSEQ multiplex PCR, and the TCRdb table lists in-frame clones only, not all of them. The sample shows tens of thousands of clones, none of them appearing just once. Sequenced: PBMCs. These receptors came from a man aged 40-49 years in good health, CMV-negative, and a related stem cell transplant donor. Both conserved end residues are part of each CDR3. A D gene is named only where the DNA matches it firmly. Where a row states a size, it is once, few, many or the class of an expanded clone; other rows omit it.

d_gene	abundance	v_gene	j_gene	CDR3aa	CDR3nt
TRBD1	many	TRBV10-1	TRBJ1-3	CASSERDRGDLSGNTIYF	TGCGCCAGCAGTGAAAGGGACAGGGGGGACCTCTCCGGAAACACCATATATTTT
TRBD2	few	TRBV29-1	TRBJ2-1	CSGSSGRGRGYNEQFF	TGCAGCGGTAGTAGCGGGAGGGGGCGGGGTTACAATGAGCAGTTCTTC
TRBD1	many	TRBV7-9	TRBJ2-6	CASGERGGTGKSGANVLTF	TGTGCCAGCGGGGAAAGAGGGGGGACAGGGAAATCTGGGGCCAACGTCCTGACTTTC
NA	many	TRBV5-4	TRBJ1-3	CASSSNRISGNTIYF	TGTGCCAGCAGCTCAAACAGGATCTCTGGAAACACCATATATTTT
TRBD2	many	TRBV30	TRBJ2-1	CAWSWSLAEEQFF	TGTGCCTGGAGCTGGTCTCTAGCGGAGGAGCAGTTCTTC
TRBD1	many	TRBV7-9	TRBJ1-1	CASSPLGTVNTEAFF	TGTGCCAGCAGCCCCCTTGGGACAGTCAACACTGAAGCTTTCTTT
NA	many	TRBV19	TRBJ1-1	CASVGRLGSTEAFF	TGTGCCAGTGTCGGAAGGTTAGGGAGCACTGAAGCTTTCTTT
NA	many	TRBV29-1	TRBJ2-5	CSVLGGNQETQYF	TGCAGCGTCTTAGGGGGTAATCAAGAGACCCAGTACTTC
TRBD1	many	TRBV7-2	TRBJ1-2	CASSAGTGALGYTF	TGTGCCAGCAGCGCCGGGACAGGGGCGTTGGGCTACACCTTC
NA	many	TRBV10-1	TRBJ2-2	CASSAYDRSNTGELFF	TGCGCCAGCAGTGCCTATGACAGGTCGAACACCGGGGAGCTGTTTTTT
TRBD1	few	TRBV2	TRBJ2-2	CASSQGQGVYTGELFF	TGTGCCAGCAGTCAGGGACAGGGGGTGTACACCGGGGAGCTGTTTTTT
TRBD1	many	TRBV5-5	TRBJ2-7	CASSLIVRTGASEQYF	TGTGCCAGCAGCTTGATAGTACGGACAGGGGCCAGCGAGCAGTACTTC
NA	many	TRBV5-6	TRBJ2-1	CASSYINEQFF	TGTGCCAGCAGCTACATCAATGAGCAGTTCTTC
TRBD2	many	TRBV7-6	TRBJ2-3	CASSSSGRATDTQYF	TGTGCCAGCAGCTCTAGCGGGAGGGCCACAGATACGCAGTATTTT
NA	many	TRBV4-2	TRBJ1-1	CASSQEDQGNTEAFF	TGTGCCAGCAGCCAAGAGGATCAGGGGAACACTGAAGCTTTCTTT
NA	many	TRBV7-2	TRBJ1-2	CASSFEGVGYTF	TGTGCCAGCAGCTTCGAGGGGGTTGGCTACACCTTC
TRBD1	many	TRBV5-1	TRBJ2-6	CASSLRTGGRGTGANVLTF	TGCGCCAGCAGCTTAAGGACAGGGGGCAGAGGTACTGGGGCCAACGTCCTGACTTTC
NA	many	TRBV6-5	TRBJ2-3	CASSLIGGSTDTQYF	TGTGCCAGCAGTTTAATAGGGGGATCCACAGATACGCAGTATTTT
NA	NA	TRBV27	TRBJ1-1	CASSLYRVGNTEAFF	TGTGCCAGCAGTTTATACAGGGTCGGGAACACTGAAGCTTTCTTT
TRBD2	few	TRBV5-5	TRBJ2-3	CASSFPSSGSLGTQYF	TGTGCCAGCAGCTTTCCGTCCAGCGGGAGTTTGGGTACGCAGTATTTT
TRBD1	many	TRBV19	TRBJ2-3	CASSVVGQGLGDTQYF	TGTGCCAGTAGTGTTGTGGGACAGGGGTTGGGAGATACGCAGTATTTT
TRBD1	NA	TRBV9	TRBJ1-1	CASSSRQGADTEAFF	TGTGCCAGCAGCTCCAGACAGGGGGCGGACACTGAAGCTTTCTTT
NA	many	TRBV14	TRBJ1-2	CASSPQATYYGYTF	TGTGCCAGCAGCCCCCAGGCGACCTACTATGGCTACACCTTC
NA	many	TRBV19	TRBJ2-7	CASSIGATPYEQYF	TGTGCCAGTAGTATAGGGGCTACCCCCTACGAGCAGTACTTC
TRBD1	NA	TRBV30	TRBJ1-1	CAWSVQGVGTEAFF	TGTGCCTGGAGTGTTCAGGGGGTGGGCACTGAAGCTTTCTTT
NA	many	TRBV6-5	TRBJ2-7	CASTSGSEQYF	TGTGCCAGCACATCAGGCTCCGAGCAGTACTTC
TRBD1	many	TRBV7-9	TRBJ1-1	CASSRGQANTEAFF	TGTGCCAGCAGCCGGGGACAGGCGAACACTGAAGCTTTCTTT
NA	NA	TRBV19	TRBJ2-5	CASSERETQYF	TGTGCCAGTAGTGAGCGCGAGACCCAGTACTTC
NA	few	TRBV27	TRBJ1-5	CASSYRETNQPQHF	TGTGCCAGCAGTTATCGGGAAACGAATCAGCCCCAGCATTTT
NA	many	TRBV19	TRBJ1-4	CASRLTGNDEKLFF	TGTGCCAGTAGACTTACAGGGAATGATGAAAAACTGTTTTTT
NA	many	TRBV13	TRBJ2-3	CASSPQDTQYF	TGTGCCAGCAGCCCACAGGATACGCAGTATTTT
NA	NA	TRBV25-1	TRBJ1-6	CASSENQARSPLHF	TGTGCCAGCAGTGAAAACCAGGCCAGGTCACCCCTCCACTTT
TRBD1	many	TRBV10-3	TRBJ2-5	CAIKGGTGVSETQYF	TGTGCCATCAAGGGCGGCACAGGGGTCTCGGAGACCCAGTACTTC
NA	many	TRBV7-6	TRBJ1-1	CASSENWGAEAFF	TGTGCCAGCAGCGAAAATTGGGGCGCTGAAGCTTTCTTT
TRBD1	NA	TRBV6-1	TRBJ2-5	CASRGAGGFKTQYF	TGTGCCAGCCGCGGGGCAGGGGGCTTCAAGACCCAGTACTTC
NA	many	TRBV11-2	TRBJ2-1	CASSSVVSTRYNEQFF	TGTGCCAGCAGCTCGGTCGTCTCCACTAGATACAATGAGCAGTTCTTC
TRBD1	many	TRBV5-4	TRBJ2-1	CASSPGTGKVGEQFF	TGTGCCAGCAGCCCCGGGACAGGAAAGGTGGGTGAGCAGTTCTTC
NA	many	TRBV7-6	TRBJ2-1	CASSLVAGPYNEQFF	TGTGCCAGCAGCTTAGTGGCAGGCCCCTACAATGAGCAGTTCTTC
NA	few	TRBV6-4	TRBJ1-6	CVSREDSLNSPLHF	TGTGTCAGCAGAGAGGACAGTCTAAATTCACCCCTCCACTTT
NA	many	TRBV7-9	TRBJ1-1	CASSQGMNTEAFF	TGTGCCAGCAGCCAGGGGATGAACACTGAAGCTTTCTTT
NA	few	TRBV30	TRBJ2-3	CAWSPGDGTDTQYF	TGTGCCTGGAGTCCGGGAGACGGCACAGATACGCAGTATTTT
NA	many	TRBV2	TRBJ1-3	CASSVGSGNTIYF	TGTGCCAGCAGTGTAGGGAGTGGAAACACCATATATTTT
NA	NA	TRBV30	TRBJ2-6	CAWQGANVLTF	TGTGCCTGGCAGGGGGCCAACGTCCTGACTTTC
TRBD1	few	TRBV7-8	TRBJ2-1	CASSLAVATGGKFF	TGTGCCAGCAGCTTAGCGGTCGCGACAGGGGGCAAGTTCTTC
TRBD1	many	TRBV2	TRBJ1-5	CASSDGPGTVNQPQHF	TGTGCCAGCAGTGACGGCCCAGGGACAGTCAATCAGCCCCAGCATTTT
NA	many	TRBV27	TRBJ2-2	CASSSRSTGELFF	TGTGCCAGCAGTTCCCGTAGCACCGGGGAGCTGTTTTTT
NA	few	TRBV27	TRBJ1-2	CASSLRESYGYTF	TGTGCCAGCAGTTTGAGGGAGAGCTATGGCTACACCTTC
NA	many	TRBV2	TRBJ1-1	CASSEETRGSAEAFF	TGTGCCAGCAGTGAAGAGACTCGAGGGAGCGCTGAAGCTTTCTTT
TRBD1	many	TRBV29-1	TRBJ2-3	CSAATGTGNTDTQYF	TGCAGCGCTGCTACCGGGACAGGGAACACAGATACGCAGTATTTT
TRBD1	many	TRBV5-6	TRBJ2-2	CASSLLLRQGRNTGELFF	TGTGCCAGCAGCTTGCTTTTGAGACAGGGGCGCAACACCGGGGAGCTGTTTTTT
TRBD1	many	TRBV5-4	TRBJ1-6	CASSPGTASINSPLHF	TGTGCCAGCAGCCCGGGGACAGCTTCTATTAATTCACCCCTCCACTTT
TRBD2	few	TRBV30	TRBJ2-1	CAWIPQGLAGPYNEQFF	TGTGCCTGGATACCCCAGGGACTAGCGGGACCGTACAATGAGCAGTTCTTC
TRBD1	many	TRBV6-4	TRBJ1-2	CATFSDRGDGYTF	TGTGCCACCTTTTCGGACAGGGGCGACGGCTACACCTTC
NA	few	TRBV10-2	TRBJ2-5	CASTGGAGTQYF	TGCGCCTCCACAGGCGGGGCGGGGACCCAGTACTTC
NA	many	TRBV9	TRBJ2-1	CASSVGGGLSYNEQFF	TGTGCCAGCAGCGTAGGTGGCGGCCTCTCCTACAATGAGCAGTTCTTC
TRBD1	many	TRBV4-1	TRBJ1-2	CASSQAGQGGYGYTF	TGCGCCAGCAGCCAAGCTGGACAGGGTGGTTATGGCTACACCTTC
NA	many	TRBV5-5	TRBJ2-2	CASSLVYNRINTGELFF	TGTGCCAGCAGCTTGGTTTATAACAGGATTAACACCGGGGAGCTGTTTTTT
NA	few	TRBV27	TRBJ1-2	CASSPRGTYGYTF	TGTGCCAGCAGTCCCAGGGGAACCTATGGCTACACCTTC